This record looks at one TCR beta chain sequence and its context. The antigen remains unidentified. Other DNA sequences from this sample encode an identical CDR3 as well. V shed 0 bases and J shed 3 bases, with 5 bases lying between them. This CDR3 has 13 amino acids. CDR1 KGHSH and CDR2 LQKENI come from the germline V gene. The data derive from a study of cytomegalovirus exposure and HLA in healthy donors. Study background: Out of 300 to 500 genotyped donors, 81% belonged to the Caucasian-associated ancestry cluster. Findings and caveats of the study: Altogether, 170 or so TCR beta chains were recorded as cytomegalovirus-associated. Data from an earlier analysis indicated that most TCR beta V segments were productive either about 87% or about 30% of the time. One variant, a missense change in DCLRE1C, was linked in a later analysis to TCR beta V- and J-gene trimming.

The PCR made use of 60 Vbeta and 13 Jbeta primers. TCRdb's table, derived via immunoSEQ multiplex PCR, lists solely in-frame clones and lacks some. This table holds over 120,000 clones, 75% to 85% found once. The chain has TRBV18 and TRBJ1-1; D not resolved. This TCR derives from a man between 40 and 49 years old in good health and CMV-seronegative. Material: PBMCs. CDR3 DNA: TGTGCCAGCTCACCACCGAGGGACACTGAAGCTTTCTTT. Protein: CASSPPRDTEAFF.